This entry is about one T cell receptor beta chain. This record comes from a study of kidney transplant recipient with SARS-CoV-2 infection. TCRdb ran MiXCR on the reads and lists one entry per CDR3 protein. Found here are roughly 230,000 distinct CDR3 sequences, 29% of them singletons; the top ten hold under 9.5%. V shed 0 bases and J shed 3 bases, with 14 bases lying between them. The CDR3 is made up of 16 amino acids. Germline CDR1 is SGDLS and CDR2 is YYNGEE. The sample was a blood sample, taken at baseline and between days 110 and 120 from a kidney transplant recipient. This sequence was found in a male patient aged 25 to 39 who had COVID-19 and was a kidney transplant recipient. Certain T cells may be donor cells from the graft. The chain employs TRBV9 and TRBJ2-3; TRBD2 is a possible D gene (6 bases). The CDR3 protein is CASSVVGQGGTDTQYF. For the CDR3, the DNA is TGTGCCAGCAGCGTAGTAGGGCAGGGAGGAACAGATACGCAGTATTTT.